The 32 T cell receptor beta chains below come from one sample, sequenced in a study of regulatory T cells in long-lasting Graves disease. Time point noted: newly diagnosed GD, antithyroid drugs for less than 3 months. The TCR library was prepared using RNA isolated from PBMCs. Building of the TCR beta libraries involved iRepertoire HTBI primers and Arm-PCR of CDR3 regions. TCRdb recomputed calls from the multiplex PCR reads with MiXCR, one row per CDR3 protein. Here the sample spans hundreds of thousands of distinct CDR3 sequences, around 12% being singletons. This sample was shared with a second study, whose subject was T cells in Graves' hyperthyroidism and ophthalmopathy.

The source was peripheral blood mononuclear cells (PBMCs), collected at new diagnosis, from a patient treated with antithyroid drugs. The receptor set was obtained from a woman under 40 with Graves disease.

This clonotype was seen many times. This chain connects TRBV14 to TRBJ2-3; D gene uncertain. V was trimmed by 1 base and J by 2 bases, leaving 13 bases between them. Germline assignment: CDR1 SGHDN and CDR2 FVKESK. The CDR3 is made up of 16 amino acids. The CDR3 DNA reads TGTGCCAGCAGCCAAGCGCTCACGGTGTCCACAGATACGCAGTATTTT. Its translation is CASSQALTVSTDTQYF.

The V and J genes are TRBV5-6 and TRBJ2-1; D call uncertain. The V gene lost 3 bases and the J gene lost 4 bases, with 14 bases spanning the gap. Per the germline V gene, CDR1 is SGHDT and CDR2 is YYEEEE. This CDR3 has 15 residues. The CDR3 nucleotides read TGTGCCAGCAGCTGGTATGGGGATCGGTACAATGAGCAGTTCTTC. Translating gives CASSWYGDRYNEQFF. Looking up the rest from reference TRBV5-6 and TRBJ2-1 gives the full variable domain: DAGVTQSPTHLIKTRGQQVTLRCSPKSGHDTVSWYQQALGQGPQFIFQYYEEEERQRGNFPDRFSGHQFPNYSSELNVNALLLGDSALYLCASSWYGDRYNEQFFGPGTRLTVL.

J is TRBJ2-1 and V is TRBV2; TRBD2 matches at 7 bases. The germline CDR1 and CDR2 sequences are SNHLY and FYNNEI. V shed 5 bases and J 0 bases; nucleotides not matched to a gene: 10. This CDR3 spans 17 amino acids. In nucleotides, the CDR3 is TGTGCCAGCAGTTATCATTTGGGGGGGAGCTCCTACAATGAGCAGTTCTTC. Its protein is CASSYHLGGSSYNEQFF.

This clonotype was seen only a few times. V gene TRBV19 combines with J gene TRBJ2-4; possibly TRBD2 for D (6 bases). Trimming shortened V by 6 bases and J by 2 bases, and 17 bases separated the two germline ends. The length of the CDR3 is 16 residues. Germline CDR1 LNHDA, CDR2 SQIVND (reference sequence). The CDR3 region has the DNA TGTGCCAGTAGCCCCATGGGGGGATGGACCAAAAACATTCAGTACTTC. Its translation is CASSPMGGWTKNIQYF.

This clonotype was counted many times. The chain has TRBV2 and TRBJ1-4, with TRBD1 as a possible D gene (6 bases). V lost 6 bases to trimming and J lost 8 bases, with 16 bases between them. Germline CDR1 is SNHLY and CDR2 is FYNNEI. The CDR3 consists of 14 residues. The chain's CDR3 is CASRGPGGVEKLFF. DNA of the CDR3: TGTGCCAGCAGGGGGCCGGGGGGCGTAGAAAAACTGTTTTTT.

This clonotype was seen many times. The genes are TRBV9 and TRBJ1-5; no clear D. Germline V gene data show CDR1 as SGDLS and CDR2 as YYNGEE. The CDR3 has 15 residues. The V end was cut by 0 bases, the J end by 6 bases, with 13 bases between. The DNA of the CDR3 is TGTGCCAGCAGCGTAGGCTCATTAGAGGGTCAGCCCCAGCATTTT. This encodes CASSVGSLEGQPQHF.

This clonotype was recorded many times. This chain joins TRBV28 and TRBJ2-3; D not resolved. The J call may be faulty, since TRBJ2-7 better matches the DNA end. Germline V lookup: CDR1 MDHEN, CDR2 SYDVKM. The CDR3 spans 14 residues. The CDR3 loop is CASSLRQPSYEQYF. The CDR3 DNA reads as TGTGCCAGCAGTTTAAGGCAACCCTCCTACGAGCAGTACTTC.

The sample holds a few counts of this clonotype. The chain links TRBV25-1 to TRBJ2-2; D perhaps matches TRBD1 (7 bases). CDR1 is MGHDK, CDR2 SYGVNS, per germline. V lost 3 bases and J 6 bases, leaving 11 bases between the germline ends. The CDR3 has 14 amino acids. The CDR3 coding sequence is TGTGCCAGCAGTGAGTCAGGGGGGCCCGGGGAGCTGTTTTTT. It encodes CASSESGGPGELFF. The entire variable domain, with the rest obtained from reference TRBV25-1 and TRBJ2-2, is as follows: EADIYQTPRYLVIGTGKKITLECSQTMGHDKMYWYQQDPGMELHLIHYSYGVNSTEKGDLSSESTVSRIRTEHFPLTLESARPSHTSQYLCASSESGGPGELFFGEGSRLTVL.

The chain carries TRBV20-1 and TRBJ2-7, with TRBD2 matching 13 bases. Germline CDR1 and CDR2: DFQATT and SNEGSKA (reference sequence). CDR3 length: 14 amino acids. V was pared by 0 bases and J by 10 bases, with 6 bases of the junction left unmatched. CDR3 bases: TGCAGTGCTAGAGATGCGGGACTAGCGGGACAACAGTACTTC. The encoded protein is CSARDAGLAGQQYF.

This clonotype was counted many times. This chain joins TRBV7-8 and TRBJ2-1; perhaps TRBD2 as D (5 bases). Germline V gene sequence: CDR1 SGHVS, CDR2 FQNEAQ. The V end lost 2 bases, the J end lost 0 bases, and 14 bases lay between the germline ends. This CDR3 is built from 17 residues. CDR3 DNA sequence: TGTGCCAGCAGCTTATGGGGAGCCCTGGGCTCCTACAATGAGCAGTTCTTC. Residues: CASSLWGALGSYNEQFF. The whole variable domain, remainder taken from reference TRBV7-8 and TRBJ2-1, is GAGVSQSPRYKVAKRGQDVALRCDPISGHVSLFWYQQALGQGPEFLTYFQNEAQLDKSGLPSDRFFAERPEGSVSTLKIQRTQQEDSAVYLCASSLWGALGSYNEQFFGPGTRLTVL.

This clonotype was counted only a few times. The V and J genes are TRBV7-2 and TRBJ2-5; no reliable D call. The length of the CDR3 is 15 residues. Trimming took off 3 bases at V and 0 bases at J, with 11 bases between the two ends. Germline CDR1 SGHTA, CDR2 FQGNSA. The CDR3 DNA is TGTGCCAGCAGCTTGGCCGGACGCGACCAAGAGACCCAGTACTTC. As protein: CASSLAGRDQETQYF.

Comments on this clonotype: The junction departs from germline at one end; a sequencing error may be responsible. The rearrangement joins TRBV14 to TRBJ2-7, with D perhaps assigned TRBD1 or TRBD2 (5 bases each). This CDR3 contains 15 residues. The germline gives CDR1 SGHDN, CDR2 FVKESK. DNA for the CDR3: TGTGCCAGCGGCCAAGTCCGGGGACCTCTCTACGAGCAGTACTTC. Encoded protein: CASGQVRGPLYEQYF.

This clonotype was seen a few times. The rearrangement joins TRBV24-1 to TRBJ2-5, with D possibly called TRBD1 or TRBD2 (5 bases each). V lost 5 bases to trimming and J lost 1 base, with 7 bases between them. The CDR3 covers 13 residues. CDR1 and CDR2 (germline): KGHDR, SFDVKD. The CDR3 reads CATSGDAQETQYF. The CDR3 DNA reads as TGTGCCACCAGTGGGGACGCCCAAGAGACCCAGTACTTC.

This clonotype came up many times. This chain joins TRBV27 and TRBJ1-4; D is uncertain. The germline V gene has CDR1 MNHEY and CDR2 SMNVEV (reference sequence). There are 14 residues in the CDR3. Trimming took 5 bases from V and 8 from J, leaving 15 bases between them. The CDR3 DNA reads TGTGCCAGCAGTCCTCCGGGAGAAGGGGAAAAACTGTTTTTT. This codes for CASSPPGEGEKLFF.

The CDR3 reads CASSLDRSTYGYTF. The DNA for the CDR3 is TGTGCCAGCAGCTTAGACAGGAGCACATATGGCTACACCTTC. The V call is TRBV7-9, the J call TRBJ1-2; D possibly corresponds to TRBD1 (5 bases). Looked up from germline, CDR1 is SEHNR and CDR2 is FQNEAQ (reference sequence). Trimming took 1 base from V and 5 from J, leaving 11 bases between them. The CDR3 extends over 14 amino acids.

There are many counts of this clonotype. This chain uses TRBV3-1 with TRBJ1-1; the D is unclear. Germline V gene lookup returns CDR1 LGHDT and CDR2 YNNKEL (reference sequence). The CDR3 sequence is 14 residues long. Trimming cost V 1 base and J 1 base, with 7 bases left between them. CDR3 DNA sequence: TGTGCCAGCAGCCAAGGGGTACAGAACACTGAAGCTTTCTTT. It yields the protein CASSQGVQNTEAFF.

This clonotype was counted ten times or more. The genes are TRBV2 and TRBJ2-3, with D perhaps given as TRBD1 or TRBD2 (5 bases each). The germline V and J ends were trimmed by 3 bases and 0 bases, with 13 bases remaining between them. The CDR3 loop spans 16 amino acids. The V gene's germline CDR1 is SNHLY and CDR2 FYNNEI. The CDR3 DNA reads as TGTGCCAGCAGTGACAGGGAGAGGGGTAGCACAGATACGCAGTATTTT. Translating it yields CASSDRERGSTDTQYF.

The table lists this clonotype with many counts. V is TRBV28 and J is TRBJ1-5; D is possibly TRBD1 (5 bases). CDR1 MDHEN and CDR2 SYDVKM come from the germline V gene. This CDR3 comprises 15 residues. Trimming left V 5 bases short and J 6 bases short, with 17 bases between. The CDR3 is CASSPFLGEGQPQHF. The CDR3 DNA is TGTGCCAGCAGTCCCTTTTTAGGGGAGGGTCAGCCCCAGCATTTT.

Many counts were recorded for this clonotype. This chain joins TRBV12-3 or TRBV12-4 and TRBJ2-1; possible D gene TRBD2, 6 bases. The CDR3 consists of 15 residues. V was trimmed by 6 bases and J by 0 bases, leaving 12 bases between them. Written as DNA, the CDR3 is TGTGCCAGCAGCGGGGGACTCATCTCCTACAATGAGCAGTTCTTC. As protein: CASSGGLISYNEQFF.

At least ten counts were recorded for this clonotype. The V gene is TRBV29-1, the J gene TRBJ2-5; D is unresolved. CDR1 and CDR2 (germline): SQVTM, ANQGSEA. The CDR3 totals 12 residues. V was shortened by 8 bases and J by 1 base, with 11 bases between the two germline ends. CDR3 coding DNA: TGCAGCATCTTGACGGTCCAAGAGACCCAGTACTTC. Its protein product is CSILTVQETQYF.

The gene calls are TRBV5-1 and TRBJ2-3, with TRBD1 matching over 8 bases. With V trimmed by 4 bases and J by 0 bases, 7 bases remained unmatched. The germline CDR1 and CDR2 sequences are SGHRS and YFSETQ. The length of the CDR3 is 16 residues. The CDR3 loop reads CASSAGQGLSTDTQYF. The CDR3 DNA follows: TGCGCCAGCAGCGCCGGACAGGGATTAAGCACAGATACGCAGTATTTT.

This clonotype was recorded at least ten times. The chain's CDR3 is CASSVDRAWNEQFF. CDR3 in DNA: TGTGCCAGTAGCGTAGACAGGGCGTGGAATGAGCAGTTCTTC. This chain joins TRBV19 and TRBJ2-1, with 7 bases that match TRBD1. Per germline, CDR1 LNHDA and CDR2 SQIVND (reference sequence). The CDR3 extends over 14 amino acids. J gave up 7 bases and V 6 bases, and 9 bases lay outside the gene matches.

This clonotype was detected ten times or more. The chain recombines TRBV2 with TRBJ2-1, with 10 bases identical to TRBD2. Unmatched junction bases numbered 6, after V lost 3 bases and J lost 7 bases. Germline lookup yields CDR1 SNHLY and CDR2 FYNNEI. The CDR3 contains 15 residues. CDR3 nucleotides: TGTGCCAGCAGTGAGACTAGCGGGTCGTTTAATGAGCAGTTCTTC. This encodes CASSETSGSFNEQFF.

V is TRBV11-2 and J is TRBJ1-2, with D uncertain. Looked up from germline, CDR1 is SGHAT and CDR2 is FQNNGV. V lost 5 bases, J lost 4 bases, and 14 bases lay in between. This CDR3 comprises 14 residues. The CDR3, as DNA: TGTGCCAGCAGCCTCGGCCAGTTGTCCTATGGCTACACCTTC. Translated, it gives CASSLGQLSYGYTF.

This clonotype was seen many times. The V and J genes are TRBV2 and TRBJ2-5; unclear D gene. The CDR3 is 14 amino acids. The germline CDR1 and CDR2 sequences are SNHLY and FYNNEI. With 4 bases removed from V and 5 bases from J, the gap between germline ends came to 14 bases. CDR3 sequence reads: CASSGLHTRETQYF. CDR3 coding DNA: TGTGCCAGCAGTGGCCTACATACTCGGGAGACCCAGTACTTC.

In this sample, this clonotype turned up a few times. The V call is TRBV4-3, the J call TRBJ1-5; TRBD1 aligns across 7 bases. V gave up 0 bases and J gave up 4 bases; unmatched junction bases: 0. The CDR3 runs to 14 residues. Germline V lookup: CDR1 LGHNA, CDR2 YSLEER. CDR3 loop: CASSQDRGNQPQHF. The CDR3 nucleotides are TGCGCCAGCAGCCAAGACAGGGGGAATCAGCCCCAGCATTTT.

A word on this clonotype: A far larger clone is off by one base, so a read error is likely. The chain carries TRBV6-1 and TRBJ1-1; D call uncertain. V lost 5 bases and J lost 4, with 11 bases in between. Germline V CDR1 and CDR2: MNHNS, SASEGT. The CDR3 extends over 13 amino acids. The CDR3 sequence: CASSYAGITEAFF. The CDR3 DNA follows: TGTGCCAGCAGTTATGCTGGGATCACTGAAGCTTTCTTT.

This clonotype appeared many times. DNA for the CDR3: TGTGCCAGCTGGGCAGGCTCCAGCTCCTACGAGCAGTACTTC. Translation: CASWAGSSSYEQYF. The rearrangement links TRBV6-1 to TRBJ2-7; D not resolved. Looked up from germline, CDR1 is MNHNS and CDR2 is SASEGT. The CDR3 length is 14 residues. Trimming left V 8 bases short and J 0 bases short, with 14 bases between.

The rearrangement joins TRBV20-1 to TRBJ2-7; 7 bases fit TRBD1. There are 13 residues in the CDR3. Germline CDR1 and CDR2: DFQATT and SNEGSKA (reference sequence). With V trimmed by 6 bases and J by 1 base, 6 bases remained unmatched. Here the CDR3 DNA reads TGCAGTGCCCGGACAGGACCGTCCTACGAGCAGTACTTC. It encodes CSARTGPSYEQYF.

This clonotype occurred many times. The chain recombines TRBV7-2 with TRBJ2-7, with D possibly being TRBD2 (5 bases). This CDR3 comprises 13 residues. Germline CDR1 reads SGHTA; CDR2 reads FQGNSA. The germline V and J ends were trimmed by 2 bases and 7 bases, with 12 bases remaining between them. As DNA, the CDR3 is TGTGCCAGCAGCTTACGGGGTTCAAGGGAGCAGTACTTC. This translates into CASSLRGSREQYF.

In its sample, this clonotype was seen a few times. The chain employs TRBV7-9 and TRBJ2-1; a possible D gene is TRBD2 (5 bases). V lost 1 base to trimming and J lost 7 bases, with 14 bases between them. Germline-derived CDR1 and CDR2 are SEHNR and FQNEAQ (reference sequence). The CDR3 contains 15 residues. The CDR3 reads CASSLDGLPGNEQFF. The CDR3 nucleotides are TGTGCCAGCAGCTTAGATGGCCTACCGGGAAATGAGCAGTTCTTC.

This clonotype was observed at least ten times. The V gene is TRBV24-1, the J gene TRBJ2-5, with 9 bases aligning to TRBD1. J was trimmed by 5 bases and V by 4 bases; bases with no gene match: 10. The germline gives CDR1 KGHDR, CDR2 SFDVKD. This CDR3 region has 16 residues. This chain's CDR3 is CATSDHGTGRRETQYF. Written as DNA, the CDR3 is TGTGCCACCAGTGACCATGGGACAGGGCGACGGGAGACCCAGTACTTC.